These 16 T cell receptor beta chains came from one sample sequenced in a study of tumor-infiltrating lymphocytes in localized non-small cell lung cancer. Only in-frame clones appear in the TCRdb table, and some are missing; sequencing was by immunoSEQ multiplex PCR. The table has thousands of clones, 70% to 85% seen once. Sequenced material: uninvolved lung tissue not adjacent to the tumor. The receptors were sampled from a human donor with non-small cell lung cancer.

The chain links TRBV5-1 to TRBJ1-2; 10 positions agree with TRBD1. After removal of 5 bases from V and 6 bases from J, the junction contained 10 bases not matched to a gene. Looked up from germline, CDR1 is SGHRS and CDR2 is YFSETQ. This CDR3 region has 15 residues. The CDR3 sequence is CASSSGQGTMHGYTF. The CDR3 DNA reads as TGCGCCAGCAGTTCGGGACAGGGGACGATGCATGGCTACACCTTC.

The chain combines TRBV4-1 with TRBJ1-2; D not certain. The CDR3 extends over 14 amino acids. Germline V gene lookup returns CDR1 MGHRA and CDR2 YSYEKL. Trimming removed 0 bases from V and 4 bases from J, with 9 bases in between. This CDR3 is CASSQDWGSYGYTF. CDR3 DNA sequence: TGCGCCAGCAGCCAAGATTGGGGAAGCTATGGCTACACCTTC.

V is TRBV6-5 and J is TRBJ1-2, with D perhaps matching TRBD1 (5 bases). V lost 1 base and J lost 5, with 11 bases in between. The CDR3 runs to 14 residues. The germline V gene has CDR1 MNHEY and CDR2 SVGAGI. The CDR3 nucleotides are TGTGCCAGCAGTTACTTGGGGGGAGGGTATGGCTACACCTTC. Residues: CASSYLGGGYGYTF.

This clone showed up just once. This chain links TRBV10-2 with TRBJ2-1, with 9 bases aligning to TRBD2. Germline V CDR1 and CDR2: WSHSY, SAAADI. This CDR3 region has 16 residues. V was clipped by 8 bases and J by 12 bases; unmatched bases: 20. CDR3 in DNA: TGCGCCAGCGGGGGCCTGGGCGGGAGGGCCGGATTGGGGCAGTTCTTC. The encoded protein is CASGGLGGRAGLGQFF.

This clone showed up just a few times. Written as DNA, the CDR3 is TGTGCCAGCAGCGTCGGCTTTCCCATCTCTGGAAACACCATATATTTT. Its translation is CASSVGFPISGNTIYF. This chain joins TRBV9 and TRBJ1-3; D unresolved. CDR3 length equals 16 residues. The germline V gene encodes CDR1 SGDLS and CDR2 YYNGEE. Trimming cost V 2 bases and J 0 bases, with 12 bases left between them.

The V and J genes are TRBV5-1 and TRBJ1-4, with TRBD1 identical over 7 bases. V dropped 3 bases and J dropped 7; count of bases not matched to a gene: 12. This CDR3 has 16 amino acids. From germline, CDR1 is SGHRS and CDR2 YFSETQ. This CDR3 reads CASSSTGLDLGEKLFF. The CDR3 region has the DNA TGCGCCAGCAGCTCGACAGGGCTCGACCTCGGTGAAAAACTGTTTTTT. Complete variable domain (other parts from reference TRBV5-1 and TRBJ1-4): KAGVTQTPRYLIKTRGQQVTLSCSPISGHRSVSWYQQTPGQGLQFLFEYFSETQRNKGNFPGRFSGRQFSNSRSEMNVSTLELGDSALYLCASSSTGLDLGEKLFFGSGTQLSVL.

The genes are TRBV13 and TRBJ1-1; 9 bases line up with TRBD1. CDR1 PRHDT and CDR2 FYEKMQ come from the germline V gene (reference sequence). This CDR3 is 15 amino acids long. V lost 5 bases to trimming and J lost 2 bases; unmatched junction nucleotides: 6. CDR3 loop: CASSRQTGGNTEAFF. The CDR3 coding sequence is TGTGCCAGCAGCCGACAGACAGGGGGAAACACTGAAGCTTTCTTT.

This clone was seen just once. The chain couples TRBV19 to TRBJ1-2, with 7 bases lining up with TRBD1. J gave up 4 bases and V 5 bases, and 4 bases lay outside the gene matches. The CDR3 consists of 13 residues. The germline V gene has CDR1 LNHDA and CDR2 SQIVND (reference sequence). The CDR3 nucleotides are TGTGCCAGTAGTTTCCGGGACAGCTATGGCTACACCTTC. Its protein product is CASSFRDSYGYTF.

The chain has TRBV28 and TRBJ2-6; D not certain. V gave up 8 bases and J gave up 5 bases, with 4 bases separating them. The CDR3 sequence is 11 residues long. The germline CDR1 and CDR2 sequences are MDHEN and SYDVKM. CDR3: CASPRANVLTF. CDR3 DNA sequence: TGTGCCAGCCCCCGGGCCAACGTCCTGACTTTC.

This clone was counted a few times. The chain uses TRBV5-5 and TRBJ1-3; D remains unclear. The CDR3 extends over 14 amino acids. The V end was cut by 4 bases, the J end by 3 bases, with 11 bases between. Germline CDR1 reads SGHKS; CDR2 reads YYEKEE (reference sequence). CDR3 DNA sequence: TGTGCCAGCAGCCCTCGGATTTTTGGAAACACCATATATTTT. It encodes CASSPRIFGNTIYF.

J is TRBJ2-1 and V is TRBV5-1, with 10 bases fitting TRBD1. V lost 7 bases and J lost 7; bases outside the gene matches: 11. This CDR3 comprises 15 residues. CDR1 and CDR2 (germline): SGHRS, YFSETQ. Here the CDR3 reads CASVASDRGGNEQFF. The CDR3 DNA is TGCGCCAGCGTCGCCTCGGACAGGGGGGGGAATGAGCAGTTCTTC.

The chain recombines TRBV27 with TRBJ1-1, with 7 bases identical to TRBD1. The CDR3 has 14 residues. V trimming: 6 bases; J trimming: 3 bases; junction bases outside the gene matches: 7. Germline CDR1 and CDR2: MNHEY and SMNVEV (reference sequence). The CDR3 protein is CASSRQGTHTEAFF. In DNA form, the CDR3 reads TGTGCCAGCAGCCGACAGGGAACCCACACTGAAGCTTTCTTT.

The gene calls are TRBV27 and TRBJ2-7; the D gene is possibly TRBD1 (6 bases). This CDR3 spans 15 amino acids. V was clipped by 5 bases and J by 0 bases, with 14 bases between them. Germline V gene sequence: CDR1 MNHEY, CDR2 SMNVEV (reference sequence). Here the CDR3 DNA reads TGTGCCAGCAGTCACAACAGGGAATCCTCCTACGAGCAGTACTTC. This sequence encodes CASSHNRESSYEQYF.

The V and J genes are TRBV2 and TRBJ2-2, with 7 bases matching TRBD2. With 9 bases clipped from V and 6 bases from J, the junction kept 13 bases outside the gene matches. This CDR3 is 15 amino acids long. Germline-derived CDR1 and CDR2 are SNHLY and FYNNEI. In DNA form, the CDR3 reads TGTGCCAGTCAGCGGGACGGGAAGGGGTCCGGGGAGCTGTTTTTT. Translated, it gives CASQRDGKGSGELFF.

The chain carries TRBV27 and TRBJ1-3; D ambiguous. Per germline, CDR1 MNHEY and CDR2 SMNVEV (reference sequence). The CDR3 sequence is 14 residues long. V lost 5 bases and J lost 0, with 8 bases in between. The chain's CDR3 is CASSGLSSGNTIYF. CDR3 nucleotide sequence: TGTGCCAGCAGTGGACTGAGCTCTGGAAACACCATATATTTT.

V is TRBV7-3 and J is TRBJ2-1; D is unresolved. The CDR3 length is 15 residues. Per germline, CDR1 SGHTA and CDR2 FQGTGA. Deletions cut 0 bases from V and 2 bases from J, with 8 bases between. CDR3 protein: CASSLTGRAYNEQFF. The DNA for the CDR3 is TGTGCCAGCAGCTTAACCGGGCGCGCCTACAATGAGCAGTTCTTC. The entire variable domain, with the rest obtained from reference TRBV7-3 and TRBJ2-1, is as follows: GAGVSQTPSNKVTEKGKYVELRCDPISGHTALYWYRQSLGQGPEFLIYFQGTGAADDSGLPNDRFFAVRPEGSVSTLKIQRTERGDSAVYLCASSLTGRAYNEQFFGPGTRLTVL.